Here is one T cell receptor (beta chain) with its context. Its target is not known. These data come from a study of cytomegalovirus exposure and HLA in healthy donors. Study-wide background: A prior analysis found about 120 million unique TCR beta sequences from 150 million to 200 million T cells. Among over 350 genotyped donors, roughly 81% fell in the Caucasian-associated ancestry cluster.

Findings and limits, study-wide: CMV serostatus alone was available as immune exposure information.

60 Vbeta and 13 Jbeta primers were used in PCR. Original processing methods: Later work found around 80 million unique TCR beta chains, with about 10 million shared. Repertoires were generated with immunoSEQ multiplex PCR, while TCRdb's copy carries only in-frame clones and drops some. The DNA was the basis for D and trimming; V, J and clone size are from that table. The data show more than 110,000 clones, 75% seen once. This TCR came from a man aged 30-40 years in good health and CMV-seronegative. Sequenced input: PBMCs.

CDR3 sequence (DNA): TGTGCCAGCAGCGGGGGACAGTTAGTTAACACTGAAGCTTTCTTT. This gives the protein CASSGGQLVNTEAFF. The J gene is TRBJ1-1, the V gene TRBV2, with 7 bases matching TRBD1. CDR3 length equals 15 residues. Looked up from germline, CDR1 is SNHLY and CDR2 is FYNNEI. V dropped 6 bases and J dropped 2; count of bases not matched to a gene: 9.